One and the same sample provided the 14 T cell receptor beta chains below, sequenced in a study of blood T cell repertoires in COVID-19 (dated by TCRdb to 2020 to 2021). Libraries were prepared through the immunoSEQ multiplex PCR assay. The clones in this table, taken by TCRdb from immuneACCESS, are in-frame only. Not every clone is retained; where verified, under half of the shortfall comes from an unresolved V gene, and the cause of the rest is unknown. The sample table holds around 250,000 clones, of which approximately 80% were seen once. Jointly, the top ten make up under 2% of the sample. The material sequenced was peripheral blood. Receptors were obtained from a woman aged 80 or over with acute or convalescent COVID-19.

The V and J genes are TRBV28 and TRBJ1-6; 7 nucleotides agree with TRBD1. This CDR3 comprises 17 residues. Looked up from germline, CDR1 is MDHEN and CDR2 is SYDVKM. V shed 10 bases, J shed 7 bases, and the junction held 19 bases outside the gene matches. The CDR3 loop is CATGTAGTILPNSPLHF. In DNA, the CDR3 is TGTGCCACCGGGACAGCAGGTACCATACTACCGAATTCACCCCTCCACTTT.

The chain carries TRBV7-8 and TRBJ1-2; the match to TRBD1 covers 9 bases. CDR1 SGHVS and CDR2 FQNEAQ come from the germline V gene. The length of the CDR3 is 13 residues. V dropped 6 bases and J dropped 3; count of bases not matched to a gene: 2. CDR3 sequence reads: CASRRTGDYGYTF. CDR3 DNA: TGTGCCAGCAGAAGGACAGGGGACTATGGCTACACCTTC.

V usage is TRBV5-4 and J usage is TRBJ1-4; a possible D gene is TRBD1 (6 bases). The CDR3 is 14 residues long. V lost 4 bases and J 8 bases, leaving 15 bases between the germline ends. CDR1 is SGHNT, CDR2 YYREEE, per germline (reference sequence). The CDR3 DNA reads TGTGCCAGCAGCCGGGACGGTAGGGGGGAAAAACTGTTTTTT. Protein: CASSRDGRGEKLFF.

This clone was detected a few times. This chain links TRBV19 with TRBJ1-6; no clear D gene. V was trimmed by 2 bases and J by 0 bases, leaving 8 bases between them. From germline, CDR1 is LNHDA and CDR2 SQIVND (reference sequence). This CDR3 has 16 residues. The CDR3 sequence is CASSISSSSYNSPLHF. CDR3 nucleotide sequence: TGTGCCAGTAGTATATCCTCTAGCTCCTATAATTCACCCCTCCACTTT. The variable domain in full, completed from reference TRBV19 and TRBJ1-6, reads DGGITQSPKYLFRKEGQNVTLSCEQNLNHDAMYWYRQDPGQGLRLIYYSQIVNDFQKGDIAEGYSVSREKKESFPLTVTSAQKNPTAFYLCASSISSSSYNSPLHFGNGTRLTVT.

The chain has TRBV12-2 and TRBJ2-7; TRBD2 reflects the table's D call only, with no check against the DNA. TRBV12-2 is noted as a pseudogene. CDR3 size: 13 residues. This CDR3 is CATRWGGNDEQYF. Written as DNA, the CDR3 is TGTGCAACCCGGTGGGGGGGAAATGACGAGCAGTACTTC.

This clone was seen more than once but under ten times. The chain couples TRBV7-9 to TRBJ2-1; tentative D call: TRBD1 (7 bases). CDR3 length: 19 amino acids. Between the trimmed V and J ends, which lost 4 bases and 6 bases, there was a span of 28 bases. Germline lookup yields CDR1 SEHNR and CDR2 FQNEAQ (reference sequence). The CDR3 coding sequence is TGTGCCAGCAGCTCCCGGGACAGCCAGAGGGAGGTGGTAATCAATGAGCAGTTCTTC. Translated, it gives CASSSRDSQREVVINEQFF.

This chain joins TRBV19 and TRBJ2-1; a possible D gene is TRBD2 (5 bases). Germline CDR1 reads LNHDA; CDR2 reads SQIVND (reference sequence). V gave up 6 bases and J gave up 0 bases, with 27 bases separating them. The CDR3 sequence is 20 residues long. The chain's CDR3 is CASSSHSITPTRSSYNEQFF. The CDR3 nucleotides read TGTGCCAGTAGCTCTCACTCGATAACCCCCACTAGAAGCTCCTACAATGAGCAGTTCTTC.

The chain employs TRBV7-2 and TRBJ2-5, with 13 bases lining up with TRBD2. V lost 3 bases and J lost 4; bases outside the gene matches: 5. The CDR3 is 16 amino acids. Germline lookup yields CDR1 SGHTA and CDR2 FQGNSA. The CDR3 sequence: CASSFRTSGGSETQYF. As DNA, the CDR3 is TGTGCCAGCAGCTTCCGGACTAGCGGGGGTTCAGAGACCCAGTACTTC. Together with reference TRBV7-2 and TRBJ2-5, the CDR3 gives the full variable domain: GAGVSQSPSNKVTEKGKDVELRCDPISGHTALYWYRQSLGQGLEFLIYFQGNSAPDKSGLPSDRFSAERTGGSVSTLTIQRTQQEDSAVYLCASSFRTSGGSETQYFGPGTRLLVL.

This clone occurred a few times. The chain links TRBV5-5 to TRBJ1-2; TRBD1 might be the D (5 bases). CDR1 SGHKS and CDR2 YYEKEE come from the germline V gene (reference sequence). The CDR3 covers 12 residues. Trimming removed 3 bases at V and 8 bases at J, with 11 bases between. The CDR3 here is CASSWRDGGYTF. CDR3 sequence (DNA): TGTGCCAGCAGCTGGAGGGACGGCGGCTACACCTTC.

The V call is TRBV7-2, the J call TRBJ1-2; D is unresolved. The V gene's germline CDR1 is SGHTA and CDR2 FQGNSA. Between the trimmed V and J ends, which lost 2 bases and 4 bases, there was a span of 17 bases. The CDR3 totals 16 residues. CDR3 region: CASSLSSAKTGYGYTF. The DNA for the CDR3 is TGTGCCAGCAGCTTATCGTCAGCCAAGACGGGCTATGGCTACACCTTC.

The CDR3, as DNA: TGTGCCAGCAGTCCGACTCACGGGGGGGTTACTGAAGCTTTCTTT. Its protein product is CASSPTHGGVTEAFF. The gene calls are TRBV28 and TRBJ1-1; tentatively, D is TRBD1 (5 bases). Per the germline V gene, CDR1 is MDHEN and CDR2 is SYDVKM. This CDR3 has 15 amino acids. Between the trimmed V and J ends, which lost 5 bases and 5 bases, there was a span of 18 bases.

This rearrangement joins TRBV2 to TRBJ1-6; TRBD1 might be the D (5 bases). This CDR3 spans 14 amino acids. Germline V gene lookup returns CDR1 SNHLY and CDR2 FYNNEI. The germline V and J ends were trimmed by 4 bases and 9 bases, with 13 bases remaining between them. This CDR3 reads CASSVGRRGSPLHF. As DNA, the CDR3 is TGTGCCAGCAGTGTAGGCAGAAGGGGTTCACCCCTCCACTTT.

This chain connects TRBV2 to TRBJ2-1, with D possibly matching TRBD2 (5 bases). V lost 1 base to trimming and J lost 9 bases, with 16 bases between them. The CDR3 is 15 residues long. Germline CDR1 reads SNHLY; CDR2 reads FYNNEI. The CDR3 DNA reads as TGTGCCAGCAGTGAAGAAGACGGGATCACCGCTGAGCAGTTCTTC. Its protein product is CASSEEDGITAEQFF.

The V gene is TRBV5-6, the J gene TRBJ2-4, with D possibly being TRBD1 (5 bases). The V end was cut by 0 bases, the J end by 6 bases, with 7 bases between. The CDR3 spans 13 residues. Germline V CDR1 and CDR2: SGHDT, YYEEEE. The CDR3 is CASSLAQVNIQYF. The CDR3 bases are TGTGCCAGCAGCTTGGCACAGGTAAACATTCAGTACTTC.